The 18 T cell receptor beta chains below come from one sample, sequenced in a study of T cells in Graves' hyperthyroidism and ophthalmopathy. RNA transcripts served as the template for amplifying TCR beta CDR3 regions. The HTBI primer set served for first-round RT-PCR of the TCR CDR3. TCRdb used MiXCR to reprocess the multiplex PCR reads, holding one entry per CDR3 protein. The table includes roughly 290,000 distinct CDR3 sequences, more than 15% detected once. Sequencing used blood. All receptors derive from a woman aged 60-70 years with Graves' ophthalmopathy.

For this clonotype: The junction does not match germline at one end; this may be a read error. This chain joins TRBV12-3 or TRBV12-4 and TRBJ2-5; possibly TRBD1 for D (5 bases). This CDR3 comprises 13 residues. The CDR3 is CTSSPGYQETQYF. Written as DNA, the CDR3 is TGTACCAGCAGCCCAGGGTACCAAGAGACCCAGTACTTC.

This clonotype was seen repeatedly, ten times or more. The chain carries TRBV7-2 and TRBJ1-2; D is possibly TRBD1 (6 bases). Germline V gene sequence: CDR1 SGHTA, CDR2 FQGNSA. V shed 1 base and J shed 9 bases, with 18 bases lying between them. CDR3 length: 15 residues. The CDR3 region is CASSLVGGRLNSYTF. The CDR3 bases are TGTGCCAGCAGCTTAGTAGGGGGAAGGCTGAATAGCTACACCTTC. The full variable domain, its missing parts supplied by reference TRBV7-2 and TRBJ1-2, is GAGVSQSPSNKVTEKGKDVELRCDPISGHTALYWYRQSLGQGLEFLIYFQGNSAPDKSGLPSDRFSAERTGGSVSTLTIQRTQQEDSAVYLCASSLVGGRLNSYTFGSGTRLTVV.

This clonotype came up a few times. The chain carries TRBV4-3 and TRBJ1-4; D not certain. The CDR3 covers 15 residues. V lost 4 bases and J 0 bases, leaving 9 bases between the germline ends. Germline CDR1 and CDR2: LGHNA and YSLEER. DNA for the CDR3: TGCGCCAGCAGCCTCGGAGTTGCAACTAATGAAAAACTGTTTTTT. Translating it yields CASSLGVATNEKLFF.

This clonotype has at least ten counts. This chain uses TRBV7-2 with TRBJ2-7, with a weak D call TRBD1 (5 bases). With 4 bases removed from V and 0 bases from J, the gap between germline ends came to 13 bases. This CDR3 is built from 15 residues. CDR1 and CDR2 (germline): SGHTA, FQGNSA. CDR3 sequence: CASSSLDSLSYEQYF. CDR3 in DNA: TGTGCCAGCAGCTCACTCGACAGCCTCTCCTACGAGCAGTACTTC.

The table lists this clonotype with many counts. The DNA of the CDR3 is TGTGCCAGCAGCGATTTGTGGGGGGAGAATGGCTACACCTTC. The encoded protein is CASSDLWGENGYTF. The rearrangement uses TRBV2 and TRBJ1-2; TRBD1 is a possible D gene (5 bases). CDR1 and CDR2 from the germline V gene are SNHLY and FYNNEI. Trimming cost V 6 bases and J 6 bases, with 17 bases left between them. The CDR3 runs 14 residues.

This clonotype was counted many times. This sequence joins TRBV11-2 and TRBJ1-2; no definite D call. Trimming shortened V by 5 bases and J by 0 bases, and 7 bases separated the two germline ends. From germline, CDR1 is SGHAT and CDR2 FQNNGV. There are 13 residues in the CDR3. Here the CDR3 DNA reads TGTGCCAGCAGCCACACTGCTAACTATGGCTACACCTTC. It is translated as CASSHTANYGYTF.

The chain combines TRBV5-1 with TRBJ1-4; the D gene is possibly TRBD1 (6 bases). This CDR3 is built from 16 residues. The V gene lost 5 bases and the J gene lost 8 bases, with 22 bases spanning the gap. In germline, CDR1 is SGHRS, CDR2 YFSETQ. CDR3 residues: CASSSISRQEGEKLFF. The CDR3 nucleotides read TGCGCCAGCAGTTCGATATCCCGACAGGAAGGCGAAAAACTGTTTTTT.

This clonotype appeared a few times. V usage is TRBV5-4 and J usage is TRBJ2-5, with 8 bases that match TRBD2. Germline V gene lookup returns CDR1 SGHNT and CDR2 YYREEE (reference sequence). The CDR3 contains 16 residues. The J segment lost 2 bases and the V segment lost 4 bases, leaving 10 bases of the junction unmatched. CDR3 loop: CASSGGTRAGQETQYF. The CDR3 DNA is TGTGCCAGCAGCGGGGGGACTAGAGCTGGGCAAGAGACCCAGTACTTC.

J is TRBJ1-5 and V is TRBV27; D is unresolved. The V gene lost 5 bases and the J gene lost 9 bases, with 14 bases spanning the gap. Germline V CDR1 and CDR2: MNHEY, SMNVEV (reference sequence). This CDR3 is built from 13 residues. The CDR3 loop reads CASSDRSRGPQHF. For the CDR3, the DNA is TGTGCCAGCAGTGATCGGTCTCGGGGGCCCCAGCATTTT.

This clonotype was picked up many times. The chain employs TRBV5-1 and TRBJ2-2; D possibly corresponds to TRBD1 (6 bases). From germline, CDR1 is SGHRS and CDR2 YFSETQ. CDR3 length: 15 amino acids. The germline V and J ends were trimmed by 4 bases and 3 bases, with 13 bases remaining between them. CDR3 coding DNA: TGCGCCAGCAGCCCCACTACAGGGTACACCGGGGAGCTGTTTTTT. Its protein product is CASSPTTGYTGELFF.

This clonotype has only a few counts. One end of the junction does not line up with germline, which may come from a read error. The V gene is TRBV11-2, the J gene TRBJ2-5; tentative D call: TRBD1 (5 bases). The CDR3 is 13 amino acids. Germline CDR1 and CDR2: SGHAT and FQNNGV. As DNA, the CDR3 is TGTGCCAGCAGCCTCTCCCCCAGCAGGGATACGGACTTC. Its protein is CASSLSPSRDTDF.

About this clonotype itself: This may stem from a read error, because a much larger clone lies one nucleotide away. The chain uses TRBV20-1 and TRBJ2-7; D may match TRBD1 or TRBD2 (5 bases each). Germline V CDR1 and CDR2: DFQATT, SNEGSKA (reference sequence). The CDR3 contains 13 residues. V shed 6 bases and J shed 6 bases, with 18 bases lying between them. The CDR3 nucleotides read TGCAGTGCCAAAGCGGACATGAGTCGCGAGCAGTACTTC. Amino acids: CSAKADMSREQYF.

Of note for this clonotype: A junction boundary mismatches the germline segment, possibly from a read error. The V gene is TRBV12-5, the J gene TRBJ2-1; D is possibly TRBD1 (6 bases). CDR1 and CDR2 from the germline V gene are LGHNT and FRNRAP. The CDR3 sequence is 14 residues long. The CDR3 is CASDLSTGSGEQFF. The CDR3 DNA reads TGTGCTAGTGATTTGAGTACAGGGAGCGGTGAGCAGTTCTTC.

This clonotype was seen at least ten times. The gene calls are TRBV2 and TRBJ1-4; 7 nucleotides line up with TRBD1. The CDR3 runs 16 residues. Germline values: CDR1 SNHLY, CDR2 FYNNEI. V lost 2 bases to trimming and J lost 5 bases; unmatched junction nucleotides: 8. The CDR3: CASSEPSAGGNEKLFF. DNA for the CDR3: TGTGCCAGCAGTGAACCCAGTGCAGGGGGGAATGAAAAACTGTTTTTT.

This clonotype was seen repeatedly, ten times or more. The chain carries TRBV18 and TRBJ1-2; TRBD1 aligns across 8 bases. The CDR3 is made up of 15 amino acids. The germline gives CDR1 KGHSH, CDR2 LQKENI. V gave up 1 base and J gave up 4 bases; unmatched junction bases: 5. CDR3 sequence: CASSPQSGGIYGYTF. The CDR3 DNA reads as TGTGCCAGCTCACCACAATCAGGGGGCATCTATGGCTACACCTTC.

This clonotype appeared many times. The J gene is TRBJ1-5, the V gene TRBV20-1, with 9 nucleotides matching TRBD1. The V gene's germline CDR1 is DFQATT and CDR2 SNEGSKA (reference sequence). The CDR3 has 17 residues. The V and J ends lost 5 bases and 4 bases, in that order; junction bases with no gene match: 15. CDR3 loop: CSAARFWTGAQNQPQHF. The CDR3 bases are TGCAGTGCTGCGCGTTTTTGGACAGGGGCGCAAAATCAGCCCCAGCATTTT.

In its sample, this clonotype was seen many times. The CDR3 DNA is TGTGCCAGCAGCCGACCAGGGAGCACAGATACGCAGTATTTT. Residues: CASSRPGSTDTQYF. This chain connects TRBV28 to TRBJ2-3, with D possibly being TRBD1 (5 bases). The CDR3 runs 14 residues. Germline assignment: CDR1 MDHEN and CDR2 SYDVKM. Deletions cut 6 bases from V and 0 bases from J, with 10 bases between. Full variable domain (rest looked up from reference TRBV28 and TRBJ2-3): DVKVTQSSRYLVKRTGEKVFLECVQDMDHENMFWYRQDPGLGLRLIYFSYDVKMKEKGDIPEGYSVSREKKERFSLILESASTNQTSMYLCASSRPGSTDTQYFGPGTRLTVL.

This clonotype was counted only a few times. This chain uses TRBV9 with TRBJ2-6, with D possibly being TRBD2 (6 bases). This CDR3 spans 17 amino acids. V gave up 4 bases and J gave up 1 base, with 15 bases separating them. The germline CDR1 and CDR2 sequences are SGDLS and YYNGEE. The CDR3 protein is CASSHPLGGSGANVLTF. CDR3 bases: TGTGCCAGCAGCCATCCCCTGGGGGGATCTGGGGCCAACGTCCTGACTTTC. The full variable domain, with the rest looked up from reference TRBV9 and TRBJ2-6, is DSGVTQTPKHLITATGQRVTLRCSPRSGDLSVYWYQQSLDQGLQFLIQYYNGEERAKGNILERFSAQQFPDLHSELNLSSLELGDSALYFCASSHPLGGSGANVLTFGAGSRLTVL.